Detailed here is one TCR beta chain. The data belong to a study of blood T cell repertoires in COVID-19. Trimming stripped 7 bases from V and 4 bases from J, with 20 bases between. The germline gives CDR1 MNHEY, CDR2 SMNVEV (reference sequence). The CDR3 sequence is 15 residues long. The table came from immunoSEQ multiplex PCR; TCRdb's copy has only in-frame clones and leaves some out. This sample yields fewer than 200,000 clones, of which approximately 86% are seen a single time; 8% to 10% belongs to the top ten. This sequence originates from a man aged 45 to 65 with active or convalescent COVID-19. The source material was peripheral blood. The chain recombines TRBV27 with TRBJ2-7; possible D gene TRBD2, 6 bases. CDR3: CASIPKMSGRYEQYF. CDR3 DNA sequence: TGTGCCAGCATCCCAAAAATGAGCGGGCGATACGAGCAGTACTTC.